Sequencing of this T cell receptor (beta chain) was carried out in a study of OX40 agonist ivuxolimab in advanced cancers. Concerning the study at large: Ivuxolimab was a fully human IgG2 agonistic monoclonal antibody targeting the costimulatory receptor OX40 (CD134). Intravenous ivuxolimab was administered to patients every 2 weeks at six dose levels: 0.01, 0.1, 0.3, 1.5, 3 and 10 mg/kg. Among the roughly 52 dose-escalation patients, around 19 had hepatocellular carcinoma, around 15 melanoma, 9 renal cell carcinoma and 9 head and neck cancer. In the dose-escalation cohort, 82.7% of patients were male, and the mean age was approximately 60 years, with a range of about 23 to 85. Prior anti-PD-1, anti-PD-L1 or anti-CTLA-4 therapy was permitted, and about two fifths of dose-escalation patients had received checkpoint inhibitors. Partial responses were achieved by three dose-escalation patients, of whom one had hepatocellular carcinoma and two had cutaneous melanoma. The purpose of peripheral TCRbeta sequencing was to test whether ivuxolimab changed TCR sequence diversity and led to clonal T-cell expansion. The paper covers the monotherapy dose-escalation part of the phase I ivuxolimab trial, which included N ≈ 50 patients.

To sequence the TCRbeta CDR3 region, genomic DNA was isolated from the sorted cells. TCRbeta CDR3 regions were sequenced using the immunoSEQ Assay. Sourced from immuneACCESS, this table was stored by TCRdb with only in-frame sequences that have V and J called. A share of the clones is absent; for the studies checked, an unresolved V gene accounts for under half, and the remainder has no known explanation. In this sample the table shows about 77,000 clones, 89% of which occur a single time. Of the sample, more than 2.5% is held by the ten largest clones. Patients with a history of autoimmune disease or receiving systemic immunosuppression were excluded from the trial. Peripheral blood for TCR sequencing was drawn from every dose cohort at baseline, at cycle 4 day 1 and at cycle 7 day 1. Samples came from an open-label, multicenter, first-in-human phase I dose-escalation trial of ivuxolimab. Adults with locally advanced or metastatic head and neck squamous cell, hepatocellular, melanoma or renal cell carcinoma were enrolled in the trial. CD4+ and CD8+ T cells were sorted separately from peripheral blood before TCR sequencing.

As to this clone: The target of this receptor is not known. No base quality information exists; no much larger clone differs at one position.

CDR3 length: 12 amino acids, cysteine to phenylalanine. This entry keeps only the CDR3 DNA: 36 bases, framed from base 1. V is shortened by 3 bases, J by 3 bases, and the region joining them spans 7 bases. As encoded in the germline V gene (reference sequence), CDR1 is SGHKS while CDR2 is YYEKEE. The investigation overall reported the following: At doses of 0.1 to 3.0 mg/kg, clonal expansion of both CD4+ and CD8+ blood T cells was observed from baseline to week 6. Low levels of normalized T-cell clonal expansion were also shown by some nonresponding patients. After ivuxolimab, more expanded clones were found on average in CD8+ T cells than in CD4+ T cells. In the 0.1-3.0 mg/kg groups, partial responders were among the patients with the lowest normalized peripheral clonal expansion, particularly in CD8+ T cells. Antigen specificity was not determined for the clonally expanded peripheral T cells.

The clonotype was recovered from an adult with an advanced solid tumor such as melanoma, head and neck, liver or kidney cancer. Sequenced material: CD4+ or CD8+ T cells sorted from blood, taken in a trial of the OX40 agonist ivuxolimab. The sequence links TRBV5-5 to TRBJ2-7, with no D gene named confidently. The sequence in DNA is TGTGCCAGCAGCTCGAACGTCTACGAGCAGTACTTC. It codes for CASSSNVYEQYF.